Shown below are 10 T cell receptor beta chains from a single sample sequenced in a study of tissue T cells after allogeneic stem cell transplantation. The time point: mouse harvest day 7 after allogeneic transplant. Each mouse received 10^7 T-cell-depleted marrow cells plus 10^6 splenic CD5+ T cells by tail vein. Assay: immunoSEQ multiplex PCR; the TCRdb copy retains only in-frame clones and omits some. The sample consists of roughly 5,300 clones, roughly half of them appearing once. Sequenced material: gut tissue. Receptors originate from a female BALB/c mouse given C57BL/6 T cells with graft-versus-host disease after an allogeneic hematopoietic cell transplant.

Note on this clone: Each gene name is a mouse one. The sequence runs out 1 residue before the end of the CDR3; the remainder is reconstructed from the germline J gene. V is TRBV26 and J is TRBJ2-7; possibly TRBD2 for D (6 bases). Germline CDR1 is KGHPV and CDR2 is FQNQEV (reference sequence). The CDR3 spans 13 residues. Trimming left V 0 bases short and J 4 bases short, with 7 bases between. The sequenced CDR3 bases are TGTGCCAGCAGTCTGTCACTGGGTTATGAACAGTAC. It translates to CASSLSLGYEQY. Given in full, the CDR3 is CASSLSLGYEQYF.

Comment on this clone: Mouse names are used for the genes. The read ends 1 residue shy of where the CDR3 ends; the end is completed using the germline J gene. The genes are TRBV20 and TRBJ1-2; 7 bases match TRBD1. Germline assignment: CDR1 GFQATS and CDR2 STVNSAI. The J segment lost 5 bases and the V segment lost 0 bases, leaving 6 bases of the junction unmatched. The CDR3 spans 14 residues. CDR3 region: CGARDQGGRSDYTF. The sequenced CDR3 bases are TGTGGTGCTAGGGATCAGGGGGGGCGGTCCGACTACACC.

About this clone itself: With a far larger clone one base away, a read error is the likely cause. Gene names follow the mouse nomenclature. The CDR3 extends 1 residue past the end of the read, so its final part is completed from the germline J gene. The J gene is TRBJ2-7, the V gene TRBV13-2; TRBD1 aligns across 7 bases. CDR1 is NNHNN, CDR2 SYGAGS, per germline (reference sequence). The CDR3 loop spans 13 amino acids. J was trimmed by 0 bases and V by 4 bases; bases with no gene match: 1. The CDR3 protein is CASGRDSSYEQYF. CDR3 bases read: TGTGCCAGCGGTAGGGACAGCTCCTATGAACAGTAC.

About this clone itself: Gene names follow the mouse nomenclature. Read data end 1 residue before the CDR3 end; the end is taken from the germline J gene. The V gene is TRBV3, the J gene TRBJ1-1, with TRBD1 as a possible D gene (5 bases). The germline V gene has CDR1 SNHLY and CDR2 FYNGKV (reference sequence). V lost 4 bases and J 4 bases, leaving 13 bases between the germline ends. This CDR3 is 14 amino acids long. The sequenced part of the CDR3 DNA is TGTGCCAGCAGCTCTGGGGGAAGGAGCACAGAAGTCTTC. It yields the protein CASSSGGRSTEVF. The entire CDR3 protein is CASSSGGRSTEVFF.

About this clone itself: Here the gene names and germline are mouse. The sequence runs out 1 residue before the end of the CDR3; the remainder is reconstructed from the germline J gene. The chain carries TRBV26 and TRBJ2-4, with 10 nucleotides matching TRBD2. The CDR3 is 14 residues long. The V and J ends lost 6 bases and 5 bases, in that order; junction bases with no gene match: 5. Germline lookup yields CDR1 KGHPV and CDR2 FQNQEV (reference sequence). The CDR3 spells CASRLLGGGNTLYF. CDR3 DNA, as far as it was read: TGTGCCAGCAGATTACTGGGGGGGGGAAACACCTTGTAC.

This clone qualifies as medium-sized. Gene names and germline match the mouse. The read falls 1 residue short of the CDR3 end, and the missing part is taken from the germline J gene. The chain has TRBV13-3 and TRBJ2-7; 7 bases match TRBD1. CDR1 is NNHDY, CDR2 SYVADS, per germline. V trimming: 5 bases; J trimming: 4 bases; junction bases outside the gene matches: 0. The CDR3 totals 11 residues. Here the CDR3 reads CASRQGYEQYF. The covered CDR3 bases are TGTGCCAGCAGACAGGGGTATGAACAGTAC.

In its sample, this clone was seen a few times. Gene names are the mouse ones. The CDR3 is cut off 1 residue early in the read; its end comes from the germline J gene. The chain uses TRBV26 and TRBJ2-2; TRBD1 aligns across 8 bases. Trimming removed 2 bases from V and 5 bases from J; junction bases left unmatched: 1. The CDR3 has 14 residues. CDR1 KGHPV and CDR2 FQNQEV come from the germline V gene (reference sequence). The CDR3 loop reads CASSLQGATGQLYF. CDR3 DNA (partial): TGTGCCAGCAGTCTGCAGGGGGCTACCGGGCAGCTCTAC. The entire variable domain, with the rest obtained from reference TRBV26 and TRBJ2-2, is as follows: NSKVIQTPRYLVKGQGQKAKMRCIPEKGHPVVFWYQQNKNNEFKFLINFQNQEVLQQIDMTEKRFSAECPSNSPCSLEIQSSEAGDSALYLCASSLQGATGQLYFGEGSKLTVL.

Concerning this clone: Genes and germline are mouse. The read stops 1 residue short of the end of the CDR3; the missing end is completed from the germline J gene. The chain has TRBV5 and TRBJ2-1, with 9 bases aligning to TRBD2. This CDR3 is built from 16 residues. The J segment lost 1 base and the V segment lost 3 bases, leaving 4 bases of the junction unmatched. CDR1 and CDR2 from the germline V gene are LGHNA and YNLKQL (reference sequence). The CDR3 spells CASSHPLGGNYAEQFF. The CDR3 DNA, read in part, is TGTGCCAGCAGCCACCCACTGGGGGGCAACTATGCTGAGCAGTTC.

This clone is classed as medium-sized. Germline and genes here are mouse. The DNA ends 1 residue before the CDR3 does, and the rest of the CDR3 is filled in from the germline J gene. The genes are TRBV2 and TRBJ2-1, with no clear D. The V end lost 0 bases, the J end lost 3 bases, and 6 bases lay between the germline ends. The CDR3 sequence is 14 residues long. Germline V gene sequence: CDR1 LGHNA, CDR2 YSYQKL. The CDR3 DNA, read in part, is TGTGCCAGCAGCCAAGATTCAACCTATGCTGAGCAGTTC. Protein sequence: CASSQDSTYAEQF. The whole CDR3 region reads CASSQDSTYAEQFF.

Remarks on this clone: These gene names are mouse names. Sequencing ends 1 residue short of the CDR3 end; the germline J gene provides the rest. This sequence joins TRBV26 and TRBJ2-4; no firm D call. Trimming shortened V by 6 bases and J by 0 bases, and 4 bases separated the two germline ends. The CDR3 length is 12 residues. The germline CDR1 and CDR2 sequences are KGHPV and FQNQEV (reference sequence). CDR3 DNA, as far as it was read: TGTGCCAGCAGGACAAGTCAAAACACCTTGTAC. As protein: CASRTSQNTLY. The whole CDR3 sequence is CASRTSQNTLYF.